This paragraph covers one T cell receptor (beta chain) sequence. Original analysis: The assay estimated nucleated cells by amplifying reference gene primers. The assay was immunoSEQ multiplex PCR, and TCRdb's table has in-frame clones only and misses some. D and trimming were read from the DNA, whereas the V and J calls and clone size are those reported in that table. This table has hundreds of thousands of clones, approximately 86% appearing once. The data stem from a study of blood T cell repertoires in COVID-19. Study context: COVID-19 samples from acute and convalescent phases originated in the United States, Italy and Spain. Nucleic acid was either cDNA or gDNA, and it came from T cells, B-cell-depleted T cells, or PBMCs.

The CDR3 runs to 15 residues. Germline CDR1 is LNHDA and CDR2 is SQIVND (reference sequence). V was trimmed by 3 bases and J by 2 bases, leaving 11 bases between them. The sequenced sample was peripheral blood. The sequence was collected from a woman in her twenties or thirties who had recovered from COVID-19. The chain combines TRBV19 with TRBJ2-1; weak D call: TRBD1 (6 bases). In DNA form, the CDR3 reads TGTGCCAGTAGTATGGCGGCAGGGGCCTACAATGAGCAGTTCTTC. This gives the protein CASSMAAGAYNEQFF.